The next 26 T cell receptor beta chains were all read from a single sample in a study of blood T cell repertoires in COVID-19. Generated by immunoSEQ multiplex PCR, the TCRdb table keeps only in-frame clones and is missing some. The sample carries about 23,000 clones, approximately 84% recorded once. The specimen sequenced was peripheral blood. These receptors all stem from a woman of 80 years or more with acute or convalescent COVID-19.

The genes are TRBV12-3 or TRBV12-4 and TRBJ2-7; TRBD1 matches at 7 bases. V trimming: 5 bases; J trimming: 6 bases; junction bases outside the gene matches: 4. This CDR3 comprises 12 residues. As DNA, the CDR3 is TGTGCCAGCAGTGCAACAGGGGCCGAGCAGTACTTC. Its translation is CASSATGAEQYF.

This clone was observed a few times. The CDR3 bases are TGTGCCAGCAGCCAGGACAGGGCCACTGAAGCTTTCTTT. It codes for CASSQDRATEAFF. The chain has TRBV7-9 and TRBJ1-1; 8 positions agree with TRBD1. V trimming: 5 bases; J trimming: 4 bases; junction bases outside the gene matches: 3. Germline V lookup: CDR1 SEHNR, CDR2 FQNEAQ (reference sequence). The CDR3 runs to 13 residues. Based on the CDR3 plus reference TRBV7-9 and TRBJ1-1, the full variable domain is DTGVSQNPRHKITKRGQNVTFRCDPISEHNRLYWYRQTLGQGPEFLTYFQNEAQLEKSRLLSDRFSAERPKGSFSTLEIQRTEQGDSAMYLCASSQDRATEAFFGQGTRLTVV.

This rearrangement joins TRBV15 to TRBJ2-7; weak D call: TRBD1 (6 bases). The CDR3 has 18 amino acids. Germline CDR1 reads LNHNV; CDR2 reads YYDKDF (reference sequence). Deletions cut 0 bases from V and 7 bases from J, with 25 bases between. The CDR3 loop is CATSRDLGLGRGRGEQYF. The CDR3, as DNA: TGTGCCACCAGCAGAGATCTTGGGCTCGGTAGGGGGAGAGGGGAGCAGTACTTC. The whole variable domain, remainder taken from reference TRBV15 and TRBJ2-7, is DAMVIQNPRYQVTQFGKPVTLSCSQTLNHNVMYWYQQKSSQAPKLLFHYYDKDFNNEADTPDNFQSRRPNTSFCFLDIRSPGLGDTAMYLCATSRDLGLGRGRGEQYFGPGTRLTVT.

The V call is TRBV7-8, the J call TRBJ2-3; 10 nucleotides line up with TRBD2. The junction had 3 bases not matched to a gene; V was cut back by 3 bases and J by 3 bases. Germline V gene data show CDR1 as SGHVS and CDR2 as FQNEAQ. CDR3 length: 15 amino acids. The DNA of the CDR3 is TGTGCCAGCAGCTTTAGCGGGGGGAGTACAGATACGCAGTATTTT. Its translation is CASSFSGGSTDTQYF.

CDR3 residues: CASSYRGSGELFF. The CDR3 DNA sequence: TGCGCCAGCAGTTACAGGGGATCCGGGGAGCTGTTTTTT. This chain links TRBV10-1 with TRBJ2-2; TRBD1 aligns across 7 bases. The CDR3 length is 13 residues. Trimming cost V 5 bases and J 6 bases; bases outside gene matches: 3. The germline CDR1 and CDR2 sequences are WNHNN and SYGVQD (reference sequence).

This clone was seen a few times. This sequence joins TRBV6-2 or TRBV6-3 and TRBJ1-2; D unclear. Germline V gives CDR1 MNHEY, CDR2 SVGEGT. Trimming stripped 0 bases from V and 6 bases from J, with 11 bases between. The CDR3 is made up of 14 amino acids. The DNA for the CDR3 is TGTGCCAGCAGTTACTCGGCGGCGAGCAATGGCTACACCTTC. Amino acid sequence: CASSYSAASNGYTF.

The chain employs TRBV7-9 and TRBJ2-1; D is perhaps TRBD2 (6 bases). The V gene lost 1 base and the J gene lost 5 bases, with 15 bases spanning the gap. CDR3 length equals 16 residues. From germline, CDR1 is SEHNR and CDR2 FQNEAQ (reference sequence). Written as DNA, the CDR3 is TGTGCCAGCAGCTTAGGAGAGGGACTTGACGACAATGAGCAGTTCTTC. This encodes CASSLGEGLDDNEQFF. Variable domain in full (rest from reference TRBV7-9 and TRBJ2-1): DTGVSQNPRHKITKRGQNVTFRCDPISEHNRLYWYRQTLGQGPEFLTYFQNEAQLEKSRLLSDRFSAERPKGSFSTLEIQRTEQGDSAMYLCASSLGEGLDDNEQFFGPGTRLTVL.

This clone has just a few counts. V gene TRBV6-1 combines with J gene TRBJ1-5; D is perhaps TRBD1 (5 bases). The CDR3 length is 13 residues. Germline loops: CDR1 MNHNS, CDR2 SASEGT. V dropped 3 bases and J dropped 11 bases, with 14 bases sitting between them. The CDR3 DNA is TGTGCCAGCAGTGATAGGGCAGGGAGGGCCCAGCATTTT. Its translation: CASSDRAGRAQHF.

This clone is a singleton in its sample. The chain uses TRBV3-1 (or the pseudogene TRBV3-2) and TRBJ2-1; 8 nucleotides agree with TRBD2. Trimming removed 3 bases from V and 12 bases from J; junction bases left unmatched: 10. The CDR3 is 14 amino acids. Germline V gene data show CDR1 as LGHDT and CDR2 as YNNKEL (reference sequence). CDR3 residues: CASSHGQREPRQFF. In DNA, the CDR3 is TGTGCCAGCAGCCATGGCCAGCGGGAGCCTCGGCAGTTCTTC.

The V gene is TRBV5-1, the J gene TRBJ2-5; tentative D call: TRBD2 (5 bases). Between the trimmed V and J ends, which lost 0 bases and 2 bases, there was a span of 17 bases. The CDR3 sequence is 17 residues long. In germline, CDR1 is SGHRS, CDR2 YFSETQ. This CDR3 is CASSLGVQRVSQETQYF. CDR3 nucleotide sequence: TGCGCCAGCAGCTTGGGGGTTCAGAGGGTTTCTCAAGAGACCCAGTACTTC.

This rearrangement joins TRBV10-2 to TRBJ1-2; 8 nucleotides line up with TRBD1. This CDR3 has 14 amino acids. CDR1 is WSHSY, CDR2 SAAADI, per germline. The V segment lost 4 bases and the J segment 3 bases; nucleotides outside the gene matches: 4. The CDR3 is CASSGAGGYYGYTF. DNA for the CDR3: TGCGCCAGCAGTGGGGCAGGGGGCTACTATGGCTACACCTTC.

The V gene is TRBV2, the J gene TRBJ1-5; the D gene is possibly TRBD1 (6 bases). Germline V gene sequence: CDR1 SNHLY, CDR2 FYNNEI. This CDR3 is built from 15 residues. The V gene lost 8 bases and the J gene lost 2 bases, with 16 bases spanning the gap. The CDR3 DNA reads TGTGCCAGCGCGATTGGGGGCGTTGGCAATCAGCCCCAGCATTTT. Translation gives CASAIGGVGNQPQHF.

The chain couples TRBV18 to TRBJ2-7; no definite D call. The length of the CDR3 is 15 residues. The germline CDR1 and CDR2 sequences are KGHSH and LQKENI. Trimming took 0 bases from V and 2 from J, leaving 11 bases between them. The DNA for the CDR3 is TGTGCCAGCTCACCACCGTCGCCAGGAACCTACGAGCAGTACTTC. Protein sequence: CASSPPSPGTYEQYF.

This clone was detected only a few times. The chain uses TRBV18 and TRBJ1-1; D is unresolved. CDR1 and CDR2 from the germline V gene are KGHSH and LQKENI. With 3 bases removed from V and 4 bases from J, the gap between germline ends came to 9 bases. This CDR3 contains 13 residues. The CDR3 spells CASSPQPGTEAFF. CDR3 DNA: TGTGCCAGCTCACCCCAGCCGGGCACTGAAGCTTTCTTT.

The CDR3 is CASSPATGYEAFF. Here the CDR3 DNA reads TGTGCCAGCAGCCCTGCGACAGGTTACGAAGCTTTCTTT. The rearrangement links TRBV9 to TRBJ1-1, with D maybe TRBD1 (6 bases). The length of the CDR3 is 13 residues. V lost 4 bases, J lost 8 bases, and 15 bases lay in between. Germline assignment: CDR1 SGDLS and CDR2 YYNGEE.

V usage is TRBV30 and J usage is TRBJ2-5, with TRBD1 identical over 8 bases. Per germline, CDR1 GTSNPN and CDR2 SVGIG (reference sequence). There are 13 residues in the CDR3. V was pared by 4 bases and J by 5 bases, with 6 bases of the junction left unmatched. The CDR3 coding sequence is TGTGCCTGGATGAGACAGGGGCGGGAGACCCAGTACTTC. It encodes CAWMRQGRETQYF.

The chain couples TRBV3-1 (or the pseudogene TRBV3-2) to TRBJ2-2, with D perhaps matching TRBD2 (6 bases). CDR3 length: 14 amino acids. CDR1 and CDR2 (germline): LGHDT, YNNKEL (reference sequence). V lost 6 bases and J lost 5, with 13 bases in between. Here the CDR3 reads CASRGGARTGELFF. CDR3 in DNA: TGTGCCAGCAGGGGCGGGGCAAGGACCGGGGAGCTGTTTTTT.

The CDR3 bases are TGCGCCAGCAGCCAAACGGGAGGCACAGATACGCAGTATTTT. Its translation: CASSQTGGTDTQYF. V usage is TRBV4-3 and J usage is TRBJ2-3; a possible D gene is TRBD2 (6 bases). Trimming shortened V by 2 bases and J by 1 base, and 7 bases separated the two germline ends. Per germline, CDR1 LGHNA and CDR2 YSLEER. The CDR3 runs to 14 residues.

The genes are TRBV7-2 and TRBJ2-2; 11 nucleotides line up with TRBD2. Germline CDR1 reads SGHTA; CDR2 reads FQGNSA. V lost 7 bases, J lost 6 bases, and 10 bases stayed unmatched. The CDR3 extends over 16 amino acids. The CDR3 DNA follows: TGTGCCAGCACACTAGCGGGAGTGGGCGCCCCCGGGGAGCTGTTTTTT. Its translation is CASTLAGVGAPGELFF.

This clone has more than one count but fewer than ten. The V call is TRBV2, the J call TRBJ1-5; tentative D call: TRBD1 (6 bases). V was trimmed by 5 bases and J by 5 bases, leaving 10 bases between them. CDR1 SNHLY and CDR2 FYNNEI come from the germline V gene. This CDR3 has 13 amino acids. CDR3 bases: TGTGCCAGCAGTCGGGGGGGCGATCAGCCCCAGCATTTT. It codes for CASSRGGDQPQHF.

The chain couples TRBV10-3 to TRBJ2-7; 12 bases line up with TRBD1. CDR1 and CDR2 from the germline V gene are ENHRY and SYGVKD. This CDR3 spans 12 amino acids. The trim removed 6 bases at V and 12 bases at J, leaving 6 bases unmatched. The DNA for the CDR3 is TGTGCCATCAGCGGGACAGGGGGCAATCGGTACTTC. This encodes CAISGTGGNRYF.

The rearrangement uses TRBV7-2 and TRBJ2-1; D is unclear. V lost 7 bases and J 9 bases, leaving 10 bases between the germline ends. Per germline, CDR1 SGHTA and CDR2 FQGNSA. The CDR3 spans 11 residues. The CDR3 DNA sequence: TGTGCCAGCACCAGGTCCGGTGAGCAGTTCTTC. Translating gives CASTRSGEQFF.

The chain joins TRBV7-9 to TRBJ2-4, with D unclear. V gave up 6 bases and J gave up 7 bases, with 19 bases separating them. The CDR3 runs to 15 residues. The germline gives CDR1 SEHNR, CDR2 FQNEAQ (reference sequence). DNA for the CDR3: TGTGCCAGCAGACCTTCCTACAGTTCCTCTAACATTCAGTACTTC. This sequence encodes CASRPSYSSSNIQYF.

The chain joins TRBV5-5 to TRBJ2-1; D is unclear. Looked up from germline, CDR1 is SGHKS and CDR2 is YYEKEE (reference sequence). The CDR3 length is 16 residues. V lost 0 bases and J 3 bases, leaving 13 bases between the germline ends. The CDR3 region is CASSLGLAVYYNEQFF. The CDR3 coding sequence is TGTGCCAGCAGCTTGGGTTTAGCCGTTTACTACAATGAGCAGTTCTTC.

The CDR3 nucleotides read TGTGCCAGCAGTTTACTGGGGGCTTGGCAGCCCCAGCATTTT. Its protein is CASSLLGAWQPQHF. This chain joins TRBV6-2 or TRBV6-3 and TRBJ1-5, with a tentative D call TRBD1 (6 bases). There are 14 residues in the CDR3. V lost 4 bases and J 7 bases, leaving 14 bases between the germline ends. Germline loops: CDR1 MNHEY, CDR2 SVGEGT.

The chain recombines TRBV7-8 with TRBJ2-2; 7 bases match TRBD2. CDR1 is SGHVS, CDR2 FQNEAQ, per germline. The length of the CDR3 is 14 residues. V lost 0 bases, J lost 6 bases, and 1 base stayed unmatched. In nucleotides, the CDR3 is TGTGCCAGCAGCTTAGCGGGACTACCCGGGGAGCTGTTTTTT. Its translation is CASSLAGLPGELFF. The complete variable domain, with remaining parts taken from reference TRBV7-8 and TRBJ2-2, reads GAGVSQSPRYKVAKRGQDVALRCDPISGHVSLFWYQQALGQGPEFLTYFQNEAQLDKSGLPSDRFFAERPEGSVSTLKIQRTQQEDSAVYLCASSLAGLPGELFFGEGSRLTVL.